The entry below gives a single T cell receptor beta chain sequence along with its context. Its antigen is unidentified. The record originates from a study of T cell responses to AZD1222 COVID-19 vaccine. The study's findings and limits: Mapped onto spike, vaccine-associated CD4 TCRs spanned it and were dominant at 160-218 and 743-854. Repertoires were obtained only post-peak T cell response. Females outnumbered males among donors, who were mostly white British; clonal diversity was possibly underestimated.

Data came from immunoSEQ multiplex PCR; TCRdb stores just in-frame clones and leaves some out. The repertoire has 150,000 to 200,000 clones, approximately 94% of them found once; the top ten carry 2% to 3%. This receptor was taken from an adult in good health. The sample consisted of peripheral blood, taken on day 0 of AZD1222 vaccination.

The CDR3, as DNA: TGTGCCAGTAGTTTACTGGGAGCCACTGGAAACACCATATATTTT. It codes for CASSLLGATGNTIYF. J is TRBJ1-3 and V is TRBV19; D gene ambiguous. CDR1 is LNHDA, CDR2 SQIVND, per germline (reference sequence). This CDR3 comprises 15 residues. The ends were cut back, 5 bases at V and 2 bases at J, with 13 bases in the middle.